This TCR beta chain was sequenced in a study of cytomegalovirus exposure and HLA in healthy donors. Study-wide findings and caveats: Associated with cytomegalovirus, according to the listing, were 150 to 200 TCR beta chains. Common viral pathogens seemed to be connected with several of the most significant clusters, according to a later analysis. By a later analysis, the bulk of CMV-associated TCR beta chains appeared HLA-restricted.

Primers for the PCR totalled 60 Vbeta and 13 Jbeta. Assay: immunoSEQ multiplex PCR; the TCRdb copy retains only in-frame clones and omits some. There are 150,000 to 200,000 clones in the sample; approximately 80% occur only once, and under 1.5% lies in the top ten. Regarding this clone: The antigen remains undetermined.

Healthy bone marrow donors made up the donors. The material sequenced was PBMCs. The receptor's source is a girl aged 2 to 9 in good health and CMV-seropositive.

CDR3 protein: CASSIGTAGSYGYTF. The CDR3 nucleotides are TGTGCCAGCAGCATAGGGACAGCAGGGTCCTATGGCTACACCTTC. The chain combines TRBV5-4 with TRBJ1-2, with 7 bases aligning to TRBD1. V was pared by 4 bases and J by 4 bases, with 10 bases of the junction left unmatched. Germline CDR1 SGHNT, CDR2 YYREEE (reference sequence). The CDR3 is made up of 15 amino acids.